These 7 T cell receptor beta chains were sequenced from one sample in a study of cytomegalovirus exposure and HLA in healthy donors. The PCR contained 60 Vbeta and 13 Jbeta primers. TCRdb's table, derived via immunoSEQ multiplex PCR, lists solely in-frame clones and lacks some. This sample has roughly 130,000 clones, with around 73% found just once. The sample consisted of PBMCs. The receptors shown here come from a woman aged 35 to 49 in good health and CMV-seronegative.

V is TRBV2 and J is TRBJ1-5; 8 bases are shared with TRBD1. Germline CDR1 SNHLY, CDR2 FYNNEI. V lost 6 bases, J lost 5 bases, and 9 bases stayed unmatched. This CDR3 is 15 amino acids long. DNA of the CDR3: TGTGCCAGCAGCCCGACAGGGGCGCCCTATCAGCCCCAGCATTTT. Its translation: CASSPTGAPYQPQHF.

V and J are TRBV4-3 and TRBJ1-1; D uncertain. This CDR3 is built from 15 residues. Trimming removed 0 bases from V and 0 bases from J, with 8 bases in between. Germline CDR1 is LGHNA and CDR2 is YSLEER. DNA of the CDR3: TGCGCCAGCAGCCAAGATCTAATTGTGAACACTGAAGCTTTCTTT. This gives the protein CASSQDLIVNTEAFF.

V usage is TRBV5-1 and J usage is TRBJ1-5; D is perhaps TRBD1 (6 bases). Deletions cut 4 bases from V and 1 base from J, with 12 bases between. Per the germline V gene, CDR1 is SGHRS and CDR2 is YFSETQ. This CDR3 comprises 15 residues. The CDR3 here is CASSKQGGSNQPQHF. CDR3 sequence (DNA): TGCGCCAGCAGCAAACAGGGAGGGAGCAATCAGCCCCAGCATTTT.

The chain recombines TRBV20-1 with TRBJ2-1; D possibly corresponds to TRBD1 (5 bases). Deletions cut 8 bases from V and 8 bases from J, with 13 bases between. The CDR3 is 11 residues long. Germline lookup yields CDR1 DFQATT and CDR2 SNEGSKA (reference sequence). CDR3 bases: TGCAGTCCAACCCAGGGCGATGAGCAGTTCTTC. Encoded protein: CSPTQGDEQFF.

This chain links TRBV19 with TRBJ2-5; TRBD2 matches at 16 bases. From germline, CDR1 is LNHDA and CDR2 SQIVND (reference sequence). Losses at the gene ends were 5 bases for V and 2 bases for J; bases not matched to a gene: 8. The CDR3 runs to 18 residues. The chain's CDR3 is CASSPLPGLAGGQETQYF. The CDR3 coding sequence is TGTGCCAGTAGTCCCCTACCGGGACTAGCGGGGGGGCAAGAGACCCAGTACTTC.

This clone was seen only a few times. The chain employs TRBV7-9 and TRBJ1-1; perhaps TRBD1 as D (6 bases). CDR3 length: 14 residues. Germline loops: CDR1 SEHNR, CDR2 FQNEAQ (reference sequence). V was shortened by 5 bases and J by 2 bases, with 12 bases between the two germline ends. For the CDR3, the DNA is TGTGCCAGCAGCCCGTGGACAGTAAACACTGAAGCTTTCTTT. It encodes CASSPWTVNTEAFF.

The rearrangement joins TRBV5-1 to TRBJ2-3; the D gene is possibly TRBD1 (6 bases). CDR3 length: 16 residues. Looked up from germline, CDR1 is SGHRS and CDR2 is YFSETQ. V lost 0 bases and J 2 bases, leaving 13 bases between the germline ends. The CDR3 sequence is CASSLVQGRDTDTQYF. CDR3 coding DNA: TGCGCCAGCAGCTTGGTACAGGGTAGAGACACAGATACGCAGTATTTT.